This entry lists 3 T cell receptor beta chains sequenced from one sample in a study of blood T cell repertoires in COVID-19. Method: immunoSEQ multiplex PCR; TCRdb's copy keeps in-frame clones and lacks some. The data contain 380,000 or so clones, 89% of them singletons. The sequencing input was peripheral blood. These TCRs come from a middle-aged man with acute or convalescent COVID-19.

The chain employs TRBV27 and TRBJ1-2; 7 bases are shared with TRBD1. Germline CDR1 is MNHEY and CDR2 is SMNVEV (reference sequence). The CDR3 runs 13 residues. Unmatched junction bases numbered 4, after V lost 6 bases and J lost 3 bases. The CDR3 coding sequence is TGTGCCAGCAGGATGACAGGGCACTATGGCTACACCTTC. Its translation: CASRMTGHYGYTF.

The V and J genes are TRBV6-2 or TRBV6-3 and TRBJ1-1, with 7 bases aligning to TRBD1. Germline loops: CDR1 MNHEY, CDR2 SVGEGT. Trimming removed 4 bases from V and 4 bases from J; junction bases left unmatched: 6. The CDR3 consists of 14 residues. The CDR3 sequence is CASSSDREVTEAFF. The DNA for the CDR3 is TGTGCCAGCAGTTCCGACAGGGAGGTCACTGAAGCTTTCTTT.

V usage is TRBV14 and J usage is TRBJ1-6; D not certain. The germline V gene encodes CDR1 SGHDN and CDR2 FVKESK. Trimming cost V 3 bases and J 6 bases, with 12 bases left between them. This CDR3 is 15 amino acids long. The CDR3 here is CASSHRPSANSPLHF. Written as DNA, the CDR3 is TGTGCCAGCAGCCACCGCCCGAGCGCTAATTCACCCCTCCACTTT.